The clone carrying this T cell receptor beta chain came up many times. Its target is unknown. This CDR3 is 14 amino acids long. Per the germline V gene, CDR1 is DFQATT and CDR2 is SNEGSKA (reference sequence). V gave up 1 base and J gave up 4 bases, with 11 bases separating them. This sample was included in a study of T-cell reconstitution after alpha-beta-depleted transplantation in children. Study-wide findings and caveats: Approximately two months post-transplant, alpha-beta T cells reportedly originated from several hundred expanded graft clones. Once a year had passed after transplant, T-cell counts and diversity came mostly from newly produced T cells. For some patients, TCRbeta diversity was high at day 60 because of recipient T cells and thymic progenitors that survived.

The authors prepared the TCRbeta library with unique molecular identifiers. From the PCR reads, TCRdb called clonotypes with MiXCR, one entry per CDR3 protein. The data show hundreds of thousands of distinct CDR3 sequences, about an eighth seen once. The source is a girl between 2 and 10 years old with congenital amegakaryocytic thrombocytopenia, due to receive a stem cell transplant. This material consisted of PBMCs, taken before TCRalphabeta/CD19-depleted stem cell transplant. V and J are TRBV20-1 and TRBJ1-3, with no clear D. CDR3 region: CSARVSPGGNTIYF. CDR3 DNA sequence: TGCAGTGCTAGAGTAAGCCCAGGCGGAAACACCATATATTTT.